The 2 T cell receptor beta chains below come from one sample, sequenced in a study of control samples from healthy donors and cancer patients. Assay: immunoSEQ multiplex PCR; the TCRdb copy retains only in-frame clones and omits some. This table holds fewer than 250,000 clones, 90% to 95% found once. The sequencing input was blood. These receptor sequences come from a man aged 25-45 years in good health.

This chain's CDR3 is CASISRGSTDTQYF. In nucleotides, the CDR3 is TGTGCCAGCATCTCTCGGGGAAGCACAGATACGCAGTATTTT. The chain has TRBV6-5 and TRBJ2-3; the D gene is possibly TRBD2 (5 bases). V was shortened by 7 bases and J by 0 bases, with 11 bases between the two germline ends. This CDR3 comprises 14 residues. Germline V lookup: CDR1 MNHEY, CDR2 SVGAGI.

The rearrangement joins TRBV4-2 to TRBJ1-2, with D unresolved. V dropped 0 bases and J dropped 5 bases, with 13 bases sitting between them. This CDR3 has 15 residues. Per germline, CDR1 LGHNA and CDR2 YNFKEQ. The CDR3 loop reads CASSQDTSGGYGYTF. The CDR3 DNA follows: TGTGCCAGCAGCCAAGATACAAGCGGAGGTTATGGCTACACCTTC.